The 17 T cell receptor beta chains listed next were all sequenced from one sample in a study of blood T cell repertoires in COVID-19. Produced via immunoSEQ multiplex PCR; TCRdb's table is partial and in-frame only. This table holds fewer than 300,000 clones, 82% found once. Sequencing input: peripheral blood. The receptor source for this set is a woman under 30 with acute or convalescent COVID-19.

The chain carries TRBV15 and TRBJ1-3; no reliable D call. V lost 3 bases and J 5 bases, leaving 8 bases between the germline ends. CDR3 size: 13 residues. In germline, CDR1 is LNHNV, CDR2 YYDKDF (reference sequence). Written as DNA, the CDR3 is TGTGCCACCAGCAGTATAGAACGAAACACCATATATTTT. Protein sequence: CATSSIERNTIYF. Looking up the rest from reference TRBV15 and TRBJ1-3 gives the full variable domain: DAMVIQNPRYQVTQFGKPVTLSCSQTLNHNVMYWYQQKSSQAPKLLFHYYDKDFNNEADTPDNFQSRRPNTSFCFLDIRSPGLGDTAMYLCATSSIERNTIYFGEGSWLTVV.

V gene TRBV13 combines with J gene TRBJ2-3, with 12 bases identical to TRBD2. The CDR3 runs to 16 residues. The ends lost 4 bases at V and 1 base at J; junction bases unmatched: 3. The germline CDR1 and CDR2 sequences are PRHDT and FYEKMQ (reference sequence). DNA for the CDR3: TGTGCCAGCAGCTCTTGGACTAGCGGGGGCACAGATACGCAGTATTTT. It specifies CASSSWTSGGTDTQYF. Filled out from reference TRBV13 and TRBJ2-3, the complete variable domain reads AAGVIQSPRHLIKEKRETATLKCYPIPRHDTVYWYQQGPGQDPQFLISFYEKMQSDKGSIPDRFSAQQFSDYHSELNMSSLELGDSALYFCASSSWTSGGTDTQYFGPGTRLTVL.

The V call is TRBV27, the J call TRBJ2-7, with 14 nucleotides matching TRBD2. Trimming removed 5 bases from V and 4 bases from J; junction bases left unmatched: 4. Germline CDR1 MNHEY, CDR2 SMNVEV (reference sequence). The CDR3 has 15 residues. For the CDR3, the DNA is TGTGCCAGCAGTCCCGGGACTAGCGGGAGATACGAGCAGTACTTC. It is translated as CASSPGTSGRYEQYF.

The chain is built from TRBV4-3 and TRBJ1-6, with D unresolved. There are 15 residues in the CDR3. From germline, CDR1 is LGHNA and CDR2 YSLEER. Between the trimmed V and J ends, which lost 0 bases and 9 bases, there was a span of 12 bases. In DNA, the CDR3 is TGCGCCAGCAGCCAAGACTTAGGGAGGGCTTCACCCCTCCACTTT. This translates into CASSQDLGRASPLHF.

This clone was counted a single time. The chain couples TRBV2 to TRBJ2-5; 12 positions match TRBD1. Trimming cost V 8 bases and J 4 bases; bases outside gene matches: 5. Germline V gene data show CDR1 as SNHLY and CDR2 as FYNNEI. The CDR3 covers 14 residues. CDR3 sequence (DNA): TGTGCCAGCCTCCGGGACAGGGGGCGAGAGACCCAGTACTTC. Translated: CASLRDRGRETQYF.

The CDR3 spells CASSYKGEKLFF. CDR3 DNA sequence: TGTGCCAGCAGTTACAAGGGGGAAAAACTGTTTTTT. The chain has TRBV6-5 and TRBJ1-4, with a possible D match to TRBD1 (5 bases). The CDR3 has 12 residues. Trimming cost V 2 bases and J 8 bases, with 6 bases left between them. Germline lookup yields CDR1 MNHEY and CDR2 SVGAGI.

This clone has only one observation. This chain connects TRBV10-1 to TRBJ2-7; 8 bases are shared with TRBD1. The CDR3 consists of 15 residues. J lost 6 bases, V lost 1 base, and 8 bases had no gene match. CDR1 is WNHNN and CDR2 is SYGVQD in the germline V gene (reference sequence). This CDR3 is CASSEFRDRRGEQYF. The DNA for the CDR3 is TGCGCCAGCAGTGAGTTCAGGGACAGGCGCGGCGAGCAGTACTTC.

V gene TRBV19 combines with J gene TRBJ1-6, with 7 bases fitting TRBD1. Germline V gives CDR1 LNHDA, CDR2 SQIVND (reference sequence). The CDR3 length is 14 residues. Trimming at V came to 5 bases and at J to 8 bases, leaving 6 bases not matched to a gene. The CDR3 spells CASSPGQAYSPLHF. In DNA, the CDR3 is TGTGCCAGTAGTCCTGGACAGGCGTATTCACCCCTCCACTTT.

CDR3 sequence (DNA): TGTGCCAGCAGTTACCGGCAGGGGACCTCGGTTGAAAAACTGTTTTTT. This gives the protein CASSYRQGTSVEKLFF. This rearrangement joins TRBV6-5 to TRBJ1-4, with D perhaps matching TRBD1 (6 bases). Germline-derived CDR1 and CDR2 are MNHEY and SVGAGI. The V end lost 2 bases, the J end lost 7 bases, and 17 bases lay between the germline ends. The CDR3 has 16 amino acids.

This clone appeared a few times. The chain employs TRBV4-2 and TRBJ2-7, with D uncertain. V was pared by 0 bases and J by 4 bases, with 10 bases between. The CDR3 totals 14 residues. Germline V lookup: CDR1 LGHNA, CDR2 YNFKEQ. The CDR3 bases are TGTGCCAGCAGCCAAGATCCTATAACGTACGAGCAGTACTTC. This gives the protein CASSQDPITYEQYF.

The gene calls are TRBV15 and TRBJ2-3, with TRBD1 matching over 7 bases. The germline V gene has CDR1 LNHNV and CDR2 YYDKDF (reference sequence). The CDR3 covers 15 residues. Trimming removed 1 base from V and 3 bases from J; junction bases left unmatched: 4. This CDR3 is CATSRVTGVTDTQYF. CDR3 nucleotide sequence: TGTGCCACCAGCAGAGTAACAGGGGTTACAGATACGCAGTATTTT.

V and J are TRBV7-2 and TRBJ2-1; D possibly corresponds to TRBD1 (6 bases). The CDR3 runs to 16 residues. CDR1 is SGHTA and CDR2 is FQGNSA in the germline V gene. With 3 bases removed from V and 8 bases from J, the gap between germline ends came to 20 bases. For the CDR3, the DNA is TGTGCCAGCAGCTTCATTGTTTGGACAGTGGGCTATGAGCAGTTCTTC. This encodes CASSFIVWTVGYEQFF.

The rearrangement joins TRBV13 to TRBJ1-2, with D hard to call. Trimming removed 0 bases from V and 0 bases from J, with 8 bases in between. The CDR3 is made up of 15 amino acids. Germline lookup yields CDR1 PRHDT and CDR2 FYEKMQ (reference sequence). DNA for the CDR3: TGTGCCAGCAGCTTAGGCTATGCTGCTAACTATGGCTACACCTTC. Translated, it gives CASSLGYAANYGYTF.

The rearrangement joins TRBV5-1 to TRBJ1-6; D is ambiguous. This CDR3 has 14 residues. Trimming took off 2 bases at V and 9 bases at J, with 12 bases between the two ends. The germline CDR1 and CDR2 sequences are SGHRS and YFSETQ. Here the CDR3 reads CASSLGTEFSPLHF. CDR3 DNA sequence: TGCGCCAGCAGCTTAGGAACAGAGTTTTCACCCCTCCACTTT.

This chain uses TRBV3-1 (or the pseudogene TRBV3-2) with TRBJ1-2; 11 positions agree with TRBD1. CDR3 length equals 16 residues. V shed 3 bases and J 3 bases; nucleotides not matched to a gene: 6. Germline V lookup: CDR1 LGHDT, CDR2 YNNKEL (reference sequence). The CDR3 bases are TGTGCCAGCAGCCATACCAGGGACAGGGGGGACTATGGCTACACCTTC. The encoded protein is CASSHTRDRGDYGYTF.

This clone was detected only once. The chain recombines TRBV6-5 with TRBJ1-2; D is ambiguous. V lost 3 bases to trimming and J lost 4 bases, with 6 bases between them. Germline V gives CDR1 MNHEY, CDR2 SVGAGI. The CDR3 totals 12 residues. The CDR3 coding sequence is TGTGCCAGCAGTTATGGAGGCTATGGCTACACCTTC. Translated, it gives CASSYGGYGYTF.

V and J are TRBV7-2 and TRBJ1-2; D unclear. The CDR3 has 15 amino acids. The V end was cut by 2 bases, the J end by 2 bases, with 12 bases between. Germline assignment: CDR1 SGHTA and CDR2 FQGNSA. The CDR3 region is CASSLRLTQNYGYTF. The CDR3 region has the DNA TGTGCCAGCAGCTTAAGGTTGACACAGAACTATGGCTACACCTTC.